This T cell receptor (beta chain) stems from a study of Graves' ophthalmopathy and Graves' hyperthyroidism. Germline V gene data show CDR1 as ENHRY and CDR2 as SYGVKD. V gave up 5 bases and J gave up 3 bases, with 9 bases separating them. The CDR3 spans 13 residues. As for this clonotype: What it binds is unknown.

Findings and caveats of the study: Blood shared most expanded thyroid clonotypes above 0.001 frequency.

Each donor who had ophthalmopathy showed moderate-to-severe activity, a CAS of ≥3, a NOSPECS of ≥4, and a duration under 3 months. As the template, RNA transcripts were used to amplify TCR beta CDR3 regions. First-round RT-PCR relied on HTBI primers, and a second-round multiplex PCR came next. TCRdb re-called the multiplex PCR reads through MiXCR, storing one row per CDR3 protein. The sample shows roughly 700,000 distinct CDR3 sequences, around 40% of them seen only once. This TCR was sampled from an adult man with Graves' ophthalmopathy. This chain joins TRBV10-3 and TRBJ2-3; the D gene is possibly TRBD2 (5 bases). Sequences were obtained from peripheral blood. The CDR3 loop is CAISPPGTDTQYF. CDR3 nucleotides: TGTGCCATCAGTCCCCCGGGGACAGATACGCAGTATTTT.